One and the same sample provided the 19 T cell receptor beta chains below, sequenced in a study of CXCR3-negative and CXCR3-positive naive CD8 T cells. The authors prepared UMI-labeled TRB cDNA libraries by 5' RACE. From its re-call of the 5' RACE reads, TCRdb lists each CDR3 protein once, without DNA. This sample's table reports tens of thousands of distinct CDR3 sequences. The specimen was memory CD8+ T cells from blood. All receptors come from a human donor in good health. Some clones in this sample may be carry-over from other donors' samples.

The chain has TRBV4-1 and TRBJ1-1. Germline V gives CDR1 MGHRA, CDR2 YSYEKL. This CDR3 spans 15 amino acids. The CDR3 loop is CASSQVARSNTEAFF.

The chain employs TRBV28 and TRBJ2-1; the TCRdb call, TRBD1, lacks DNA for checking. CDR1 and CDR2 (germline): MDHEN, SYDVKM. The length of the CDR3 is 13 residues. CDR3 loop: CASRPNRDPEQFF.

The CDR3 is CASSGLEGDQVLTDTQYF. The chain uses TRBV28 and TRBJ2-3; there is no DNA to check the TCRdb D call of TRBD1. Germline V lookup: CDR1 MDHEN, CDR2 SYDVKM. The CDR3 sequence is 18 residues long. Complete variable domain (other parts from reference TRBV28 and TRBJ2-3): DVKVTQSSRYLVKRTGEKVFLECVQDMDHENMFWYRQDPGLGLRLIYFSYDVKMKEKGDIPEGYSVSREKKERFSLILESASTNQTSMYLCASSGLEGDQVLTDTQYFGPGTRLTVL.

The chain couples TRBV29-1 to TRBJ2-1; TCRdb lists TRBD2, though no DNA is available to test this call. CDR1 SQVTM and CDR2 ANQGSEA come from the germline V gene. This CDR3 region has 14 residues. The CDR3 here is CSATGLAGLYEQFF.

V is TRBV9 and J is TRBJ2-1; with no DNA, the TCRdb D assignment of TRBD1 cannot be verified. From germline, CDR1 is SGDLS and CDR2 YYNGEE. The CDR3 is made up of 15 amino acids. The CDR3: CASSVEGVVADEQFF.

The V and J genes are TRBV3-1 and TRBJ2-3; the D call of TRBD2 rests on TCRdb alone, since no DNA is present to check it. The germline V gene has CDR1 LGHDT and CDR2 YNNKEL (reference sequence). CDR3 length: 18 residues. CDR3 region: CASSHMSDLGGNTDTQYF.

The chain carries TRBV29-1 and TRBJ1-1. From germline, CDR1 is SQVTM and CDR2 ANQGSEA. CDR3 length: 13 amino acids. The CDR3 reads CSVDEGIRAEAFF.

V usage is TRBV25-1 and J usage is TRBJ1-6. This CDR3 comprises 16 residues. Germline V lookup: CDR1 MGHDK, CDR2 SYGVNS. CDR3 amino acids: CASSGPPQPYNSPLHF.

This chain links TRBV19 with TRBJ2-7; TCRdb's D call, TRBD2, is unchecked because there is no DNA. Germline V gene data show CDR1 as LNHDA and CDR2 as SQIVND (reference sequence). This CDR3 has 16 residues. Here the CDR3 reads CASSATGTITSYEQYF.

This chain connects TRBV20-1 to TRBJ1-1; TCRdb picks TRBD1, but there is no DNA to check that call. Germline V gives CDR1 DFQATT, CDR2 SNEGSKA (reference sequence). This CDR3 has 13 amino acids. The CDR3 sequence is CSATTGVVTEAFF.

The chain joins TRBV12-5 to TRBJ1-2. Germline lookup yields CDR1 LGHNT and CDR2 FRNRAP. The CDR3 has 13 amino acids. The CDR3 loop is CASGLGHLGGYTF.

The chain joins TRBV5-1 to TRBJ2-7; TCRdb selects TRBD1, and the lack of DNA leaves this call unchecked. The germline CDR1 and CDR2 sequences are SGHRS and YFSETQ. This CDR3 region has 12 residues. The CDR3 reads CASSLEGTDRYF.

The chain uses TRBV5-1 and TRBJ2-5. Looked up from germline, CDR1 is SGHRS and CDR2 is YFSETQ. This CDR3 contains 15 residues. The chain's CDR3 is CASSRFTGDQETQYF.

This rearrangement joins TRBV9 to TRBJ2-1. The CDR3 contains 14 residues. CDR1 SGDLS and CDR2 YYNGEE come from the germline V gene. The CDR3 protein is CASSVSWHDNEQFF.

This sequence joins TRBV28 and TRBJ2-1. Germline V CDR1 and CDR2: MDHEN, SYDVKM. This CDR3 is 15 amino acids long. The CDR3 here is CASSLVRNSYNEQFF.

V and J are TRBV21-1 and TRBJ2-7. TRBV21-1 is termed a pseudogene. The CDR3 runs to 14 residues. The CDR3 here is CASSKVGWTYEQYF.

V gene TRBV28 combines with J gene TRBJ1-1; TCRdb proposes TRBD1, but this gene call is untestable without DNA. The CDR3 contains 14 residues. CDR1 and CDR2 from the germline V gene are MDHEN and SYDVKM. This chain's CDR3 is CASSLTGVKVSAFF.

The rearrangement uses TRBV6-5 and TRBJ2-7; the D gene TCRdb calls, TRBD2, cannot be checked with no DNA. From germline, CDR1 is MNHEY and CDR2 SVGAGI. The CDR3 is 14 residues long. The CDR3 here is CASSPSHRSYEQYF.

This sequence joins TRBV4-2 and TRBJ2-1; absent DNA, TCRdb's TRBD1 call cannot be checked. The CDR3 contains 15 residues. Per germline, CDR1 LGHNA and CDR2 YNFKEQ. CDR3 protein: CASSQTTGDYNEQFF.